The entry below gives a single T cell receptor (beta chain) sequence along with its context. In its sample, this clone was seen once. The target of this receptor is not known. Its ends do not fully match the called genes, so a read error is possible. This sample includes further DNA sequences coding for the same CDR3. This entry belongs to a study of regulatory and conventional T cells in RAG deficiency (dated by TCRdb to about 2017). Regarding the study in general: The study used high-throughput TCR beta sequencing to compare repertoire diversity and composition of Treg, conventional CD4+ and CD8+ T cells between RAG-deficient patients and healthy controls.

Overall results and qualifications from the work: Shorter CDR3 lengths were found in all patient T-cell subsets, and >75% Treg-Tconv repertoire overlap at nucleotide and amino acid level was observed in Omenn syndrome patients. Compared with controls, Omenn syndrome and CID/AS patients had approximately 92-fold fewer unique TCR beta sequences in Treg cells, but only around 10-fold fewer in the other subsets. Markedly lower Shannon entropy and higher Simpson indices were observed in RAG-deficient patients than in control T-cell subpopulations. Sorted CD25-high CD127-low cells from Omenn syndrome patients may represent peripherally activated cells rather than bona fide Treg cells. For some subjects, some T-cell subset analyses were not performed.

From the cysteine up to the phenylalanine, the CDR3 has a length of 16 residues. Of all the DNA, just the CDR3 is kept, 48 bases in frame from base 1. CDR1 and CDR2 (MNHEY, SMNVEV) derive from the germline V gene (reference sequence). The receptor library was made with the immunoSEQ multiplex PCR assay. Genomic DNA from the sorted T-cell subsets was used to amplify rearranged TCR beta chain products, which were then sequenced. In the original analysis: Shannon entropy and Simpson indices were used to quantify the repertoire diversity of productive TCR beta rearrangements. To assess clonal expansion, the frequencies of the 100 most abundant productive TCR beta clonotypes were added up as a share of total reads. The TRB repertoires were scored with a self-reactivity index built on which amino acids appear at CDR3beta positions 6 and 7. Two-way ANOVA was used for repertoire analyses, and Student t or Mann-Whitney tests were used for flow cytometric analyses. TCRdb limited this immuneACCESS table to in-frame rearrangements with V and J called. A share of clones is missing; checked studies link under half to unresolved V genes, and the rest is unexplained. V and J calls and clone size follow that table, whereas D and trimming were derived from the DNA. This sample lists around 20,000 clones; approximately 95% were detected once. Of the sample, roughly 1.3% is held by the ten largest clones.

Conventional CD4+ T cells were purified from blood as CD25-low CD127-high cells before genomic DNA extraction. Roughly eight healthy control donors served as the comparison group for repertoire analyses. These data also featured in a second study, about regulatory T cells. The second source states: For the multiplex PCR, 52 forward TRBV primers and 13 reverse TRBJ primers were used, and amplification bias was corrected with both assay-based and computational methods. Patient repertoires showed restricted unique TRB V-J pairs and skewed V and J gene usage, most marked in regulatory T cells. The study compared T-cell receptor beta repertoires of sorted regulatory, conventional CD4+ and CD8+ T cells in CD3G-deficient patients with those in healthy controls. Peripheral blood mononuclear cells were isolated by Ficoll density separation. Within the immunoSEQ assay, multiplex PCR amplified rearranged TRB loci from genomic DNA. An Illumina HiSeq platform was used to sequence the TRB amplicons. Custom algorithms error-filtered the raw sequences and aligned them to reference gene sequences, after which the immunoSEQ online tools were used for analysis. Frequencies of productive and nonproductive TRB rearrangements were assessed among unique sequences as well as among total sequences. Groups were compared by t tests, Mann-Whitney tests or two-way ANOVA performed in Prism software.

Material: CD25- CD4+ T cells sorted from blood. The TCR sequence derives from a human donor in good health. Recombination linked TRBV27 to TRBJ1-6; the D gene is unclear. The CDR3 here reads CASSLIEGSYNSPLHF. The DNA reads as follows: TGTGCCAGCAGCCTTATAGAGGGCTCCTATAATTCCCCCCTCCACTTT.